The 27 T cell receptor beta chains presented below share a single source sample, sequenced in a study of shared clonotypes between healthy human individuals. Assay used: immunoSEQ multiplex PCR; TCRdb lists only in-frame clones, some missing. The table lists 2 million to 3 million clones, 80% to 95% of them singletons. Sample: naive CD4+ T cells from PBMCs. Subset meaning: CD45RA+ positively selected. The receptors were sampled from a man aged 18-30 years in good health. Some clones in this sample may be carry-over from other donors' samples.

This chain connects TRBV5-1 to TRBJ2-5; 8 nucleotides agree with TRBD2. Germline trimming cut 2 bases from V and 5 bases from J; bases unmatched to any gene: 5. Germline V gives CDR1 SGHRS, CDR2 YFSETQ. The CDR3 sequence is 14 residues long. The CDR3, as DNA: TGCGCCAGCAGCTTTTCGAGCGGGAGTGAGACCCAGTACTTC. Encoded protein: CASSFSSGSETQYF.

This clone is a singleton in its sample. The J gene is TRBJ2-5, the V gene TRBV5-4, with D possibly TRBD1 on 5 matching bases. CDR1 and CDR2 (germline): SGHNT, YYREEE (reference sequence). The CDR3 is made up of 15 amino acids. Trimming shortened V by 0 bases and J by 2 bases, and 11 bases separated the two germline ends. Written as DNA, the CDR3 is TGTGCCAGCAGCTTGGGGGCAGGGCCTCAAGAGACCCAGTACTTC. Protein product: CASSLGAGPQETQYF.

Details on this clone: Other DNA sequences in this specimen translate into the identical CDR3. This rearrangement joins TRBV7-9 to TRBJ1-5; D not certain. Per germline, CDR1 SEHNR and CDR2 FQNEAQ (reference sequence). The CDR3 is 13 amino acids. V was trimmed by 1 base and J by 7 bases, leaving 8 bases between them. CDR3 amino acids: CASSLEGDQPQHF. In DNA form, the CDR3 reads TGTGCCAGCAGCTTAGAGGGCGACCAGCCCCAGCATTTT.

The chain has TRBV28 and TRBJ2-7; 11 nucleotides match TRBD1. The CDR3 extends over 16 amino acids. CDR1 and CDR2 (germline): MDHEN, SYDVKM. The V gene end was trimmed by 5 bases and the J gene end by 7 bases; junction bases not matched to a gene: 13. The CDR3 region has the DNA TGTGCCAGCAGTCCGTTGCTGGACAGGGGGCTTAAGGAGCAGTACTTC. Translation gives CASSPLLDRGLKEQYF. The full variable domain, rest sourced from reference TRBV28 and TRBJ2-7, is DVKVTQSSRYLVKRTGEKVFLECVQDMDHENMFWYRQDPGLGLRLIYFSYDVKMKEKGDIPEGYSVSREKKERFSLILESASTNQTSMYLCASSPLLDRGLKEQYFGPGTRLTVT.

About this clone: Within the sample, other DNA sequences also encode this same CDR3. The chain combines TRBV11-3 with TRBJ1-1; TRBD1 aligns across 8 bases. Germline V gene lookup returns CDR1 SGHNT and CDR2 YENEEA. The junction had 0 bases not matched to a gene; V was cut back by 3 bases and J by 3 bases. This CDR3 spans 13 amino acids. The CDR3 DNA is TGTGCCAGCAGCTTGGGACAGGACACTGAAGCTTTCTTT. This translates into CASSLGQDTEAFF.

CDR3 nucleotides: TGTGCCAGTCAAGCGGACAGGGGGCTTGGCTACACCTTC. Translation: CASQADRGLGYTF. The chain carries TRBV28 and TRBJ1-2, with TRBD1 identical over 11 bases. CDR1 is MDHEN and CDR2 is SYDVKM in the germline V gene. CDR3 length equals 13 residues. The ends lost 9 bases at V and 7 bases at J; junction bases unmatched: 7.

This sequence joins TRBV28 and TRBJ1-4, with 7 nucleotides matching TRBD1. CDR1 MDHEN and CDR2 SYDVKM come from the germline V gene. With 6 bases clipped from V and 8 bases from J, the junction kept 12 bases outside the gene matches. The CDR3 is 15 amino acids. The CDR3 loop is CASSFPPGTAEKLFF. DNA of the CDR3: TGTGCCAGCAGCTTTCCCCCCGGGACAGCAGAAAAACTGTTTTTT.

The chain couples TRBV29-1 to TRBJ2-4, with a tentative D call TRBD2 (5 bases). This CDR3 is built from 11 residues. Trimming shortened V by 4 bases and J by 8 bases, and 9 bases separated the two germline ends. Germline values: CDR1 SQVTM, CDR2 ANQGSEA. The chain's CDR3 is CSVGGVDIQYF. The CDR3 coding sequence is TGCAGCGTTGGGGGAGTGGACATTCAGTACTTC.

A word on this clone: The same CDR3 is also encoded by other DNA sequences in this sample. The chain recombines TRBV30 with TRBJ2-4, with D perhaps matching TRBD1 (6 bases). CDR1 GTSNPN and CDR2 SVGIG come from the germline V gene (reference sequence). This CDR3 contains 14 residues. Trimming removed 0 bases from V and 3 bases from J, with 9 bases in between. Here the CDR3 DNA reads TGTGCCTGGAGTGTATCAGGGGTCAAAAACATTCAGTACTTC. This gives the protein CAWSVSGVKNIQYF.

The chain joins TRBV4-1 to TRBJ2-7; 14 nucleotides match TRBD2. Germline CDR1 is MGHRA and CDR2 is YSYEKL. V was clipped by 2 bases and J by 0 bases; unmatched bases: 6. CDR3 length equals 18 residues. For the CDR3, the DNA is TGCGCCAGCAGCCAACCCGGACTAGCGGGAGGTAGCTCCTACGAGCAGTACTTC. It encodes CASSQPGLAGGSSYEQYF.

This chain joins TRBV7-9 and TRBJ2-7; D gene uncertain. CDR1 and CDR2 (germline): SEHNR, FQNEAQ (reference sequence). There are 13 residues in the CDR3. With 0 bases removed from V and 6 bases from J, the gap between germline ends came to 9 bases. Written as DNA, the CDR3 is TGTGCCAGCAGCTTAGCGGAATGGGTCGAGCAGTACTTC. Translating it yields CASSLAEWVEQYF.

The chain carries TRBV27 and TRBJ2-1; D may be TRBD2 (6 bases). CDR1 and CDR2 from the germline V gene are MNHEY and SMNVEV (reference sequence). CDR3 size: 17 residues. V gave up 5 bases and J gave up 4 bases, with 21 bases separating them. CDR3 nucleotides: TGTGCCAGCAGTCGTATTACCGGGACTGGGATATACAATGAGCAGTTCTTC. Translating gives CASSRITGTGIYNEQFF.

The chain combines TRBV7-6 with TRBJ2-1; TRBD2 matches 14 bases. The CDR3 has 15 residues. CDR1 is SGHVS, CDR2 FNYEAQ, per germline. The J segment lost 8 bases and the V segment lost 5 bases, leaving 5 bases of the junction unmatched. CDR3 DNA sequence: TGTGCCAGCAGCCAGCGGGGACTAGCGGGGGATGAGCAGTTCTTC. It codes for CASSQRGLAGDEQFF.

The chain carries TRBV18 and TRBJ2-2; TRBD1 agrees at 12 bases. Germline lookup yields CDR1 KGHSH and CDR2 LQKENI. This CDR3 has 18 residues. J lost 1 base, V lost 3 bases, and 6 bases had no gene match. The CDR3 loop is CASSPPGTGGGNTGELFF. DNA for the CDR3: TGTGCCAGCTCACCCCCCGGGACAGGGGGCGGGAACACCGGGGAGCTGTTTTTT.

The rearrangement uses TRBV30 and TRBJ1-4; TRBD1 matches 8 bases. V dropped 0 bases and J dropped 4; count of bases not matched to a gene: 13. The CDR3 covers 18 residues. Germline lookup yields CDR1 GTSNPN and CDR2 SVGIG (reference sequence). CDR3 bases: TGTGCCTGGAGTGTACGTTGGGGACAGGTCTCCTTTAATGAAAAACTGTTTTTT. Translating gives CAWSVRWGQVSFNEKLFF.

The CDR3 reads CASSGYRVGEQYF. The CDR3 nucleotides are TGTGCCAGCAGTGGGTACAGGGTCGGCGAGCAGTACTTC. The rearrangement links TRBV6-1 to TRBJ2-7, with a possible D match to TRBD1 (6 bases). Trimming pared 4 bases from V and 6 bases from J, leaving 13 bases between. The CDR3 spans 13 residues. Germline V lookup: CDR1 MNHNS, CDR2 SASEGT.

CDR3: CASSFAGTPIEQYF. In DNA form, the CDR3 reads TGTGCCAGCAGCTTTGCCGGGACTCCCATCGAGCAGTACTTC. The chain joins TRBV7-8 to TRBJ2-7; perhaps TRBD2 as D (6 bases). The CDR3 has 14 residues. V gave up 3 bases and J gave up 6 bases, with 15 bases separating them. Germline V gene lookup returns CDR1 SGHVS and CDR2 FQNEAQ.

CDR3 sequence reads: CSVAIYGYTF. Here the CDR3 DNA reads TGCAGCGTTGCCATCTATGGCTACACCTTC. The rearrangement links TRBV29-1 to TRBJ1-2; D call uncertain. CDR1 and CDR2 (germline): SQVTM, ANQGSEA. Trimming left V 4 bases short and J 4 bases short, with 4 bases between. The CDR3 runs 10 residues.

The DNA for the CDR3 is TGCAGCGTCGCGACAGAATCACGAGAGACCCAGTACTTC. It encodes CSVATESRETQYF. This chain connects TRBV29-1 to TRBJ2-5; maybe TRBD1 (5 bases). The CDR3 contains 13 residues. Germline CDR1 reads SQVTM; CDR2 reads ANQGSEA. The V gene lost 6 bases and the J gene lost 4 bases, with 15 bases spanning the gap.

A note on this clone: The conserved final phenylalanine or tryptophan is absent from the CDR3, which likely points to a read error. This chain joins TRBV5-1 and TRBJ2-7; TRBD2 aligns across 9 bases. Germline V lookup: CDR1 SGHRS, CDR2 YFSETQ. The CDR3 runs to 14 residues. Trimming took 4 bases from V and 4 from J; bases not matched to a gene: 6. CDR3 in DNA: TGCGCCAGCAGCCCAGTAGCGGGAGCATACGAGCAGTACCTC. This gives the protein CASSPVAGAYEQYL.

The chain uses TRBV5-1 and TRBJ2-1, with D perhaps TRBD1 (6 bases). CDR1 and CDR2 (germline): SGHRS, YFSETQ. V lost 1 base, J lost 9 bases, and 14 bases lay in between. This CDR3 has 14 amino acids. CDR3 residues: CASSLQGPGSEQFF. The CDR3 DNA follows: TGCGCCAGCAGCTTGCAGGGGCCGGGTTCTGAGCAGTTCTTC. Variable domain in full (rest from reference TRBV5-1 and TRBJ2-1): KAGVTQTPRYLIKTRGQQVTLSCSPISGHRSVSWYQQTPGQGLQFLFEYFSETQRNKGNFPGRFSGRQFSNSRSEMNVSTLELGDSALYLCASSLQGPGSEQFFGPGTRLTVL.

The chain joins TRBV5-1 to TRBJ2-1; 14 nucleotides match TRBD2. Per the germline V gene, CDR1 is SGHRS and CDR2 is YFSETQ. The CDR3 totals 17 residues. With 3 bases clipped from V and 9 bases from J, the junction kept 11 bases outside the gene matches. CDR3 sequence (DNA): TGCGCCAGCAGCTGGGGACTAGCGGGAGCCCTGGGGGGTGAGCAGTTCTTC. This sequence encodes CASSWGLAGALGGEQFF. Full variable domain (outside the CDR3, taken from reference TRBV5-1 and TRBJ2-1): KAGVTQTPRYLIKTRGQQVTLSCSPISGHRSVSWYQQTPGQGLQFLFEYFSETQRNKGNFPGRFSGRQFSNSRSEMNVSTLELGDSALYLCASSWGLAGALGGEQFFGPGTRLTVL.

Only a few counts were recorded for this clone. This chain joins TRBV7-3 and TRBJ2-3, with D unclear. V lost 3 bases to trimming and J lost 5 bases, with 9 bases between them. The CDR3 has 13 amino acids. From germline, CDR1 is SGHTA and CDR2 FQGTGA. This chain's CDR3 is CASSLNSGDTQYF. Here the CDR3 DNA reads TGTGCCAGCAGCTTGAATAGTGGAGATACGCAGTATTTT. Full variable domain (remainder filled in from reference TRBV7-3 and TRBJ2-3): GAGVSQTPSNKVTEKGKYVELRCDPISGHTALYWYRQSLGQGPEFLIYFQGTGAADDSGLPNDRFFAVRPEGSVSTLKIQRTERGDSAVYLCASSLNSGDTQYFGPGTRLTVL.

The V call is TRBV19, the J call TRBJ1-5; D gene uncertain. This CDR3 contains 18 residues. Trimming took off 4 bases at V and 4 bases at J, with 23 bases between the two ends. The V gene's germline CDR1 is LNHDA and CDR2 SQIVND (reference sequence). The CDR3 region has the DNA TGTGCCAGTAGTACGAGACCGTTGTTGGGTGGGGATAATCAGCCCCAGCATTTT. It translates to CASSTRPLLGGDNQPQHF.

This clone has only one observation. The rearrangement joins TRBV6-1 to TRBJ2-5; D ambiguous. The V end lost 1 base, the J end lost 13 bases, and 7 bases lay between the germline ends. The CDR3 spans 10 residues. Germline V gene data show CDR1 as MNHNS and CDR2 as SASEGT. For the CDR3, the DNA is TGTGCCAGCAGTGAAGGTACTTCGTACTTC. Encoded protein: CASSEGTSYF.

In nucleotides, the CDR3 is TGTGCCAGCAGGTATCAACTAGCGGGAGTGAACGAGCAGTACTTC. It is translated as CASRYQLAGVNEQYF. The V and J genes are TRBV2 and TRBJ2-7, with 11 bases lining up with TRBD2. CDR3 size: 15 residues. V lost 6 bases, J lost 5 bases, and 9 bases stayed unmatched. CDR1 and CDR2 (germline): SNHLY, FYNNEI.

This chain links TRBV5-1 with TRBJ2-7; maybe TRBD2 (7 bases). The V gene lost 4 bases and the J gene lost 3 bases, with 14 bases spanning the gap. Germline V gives CDR1 SGHRS, CDR2 YFSETQ. This CDR3 is 14 amino acids long. CDR3 loop: CASSTSGGFYEQYF. DNA for the CDR3: TGCGCCAGCAGCACCTCGGGGGGCTTCTACGAGCAGTACTTC.